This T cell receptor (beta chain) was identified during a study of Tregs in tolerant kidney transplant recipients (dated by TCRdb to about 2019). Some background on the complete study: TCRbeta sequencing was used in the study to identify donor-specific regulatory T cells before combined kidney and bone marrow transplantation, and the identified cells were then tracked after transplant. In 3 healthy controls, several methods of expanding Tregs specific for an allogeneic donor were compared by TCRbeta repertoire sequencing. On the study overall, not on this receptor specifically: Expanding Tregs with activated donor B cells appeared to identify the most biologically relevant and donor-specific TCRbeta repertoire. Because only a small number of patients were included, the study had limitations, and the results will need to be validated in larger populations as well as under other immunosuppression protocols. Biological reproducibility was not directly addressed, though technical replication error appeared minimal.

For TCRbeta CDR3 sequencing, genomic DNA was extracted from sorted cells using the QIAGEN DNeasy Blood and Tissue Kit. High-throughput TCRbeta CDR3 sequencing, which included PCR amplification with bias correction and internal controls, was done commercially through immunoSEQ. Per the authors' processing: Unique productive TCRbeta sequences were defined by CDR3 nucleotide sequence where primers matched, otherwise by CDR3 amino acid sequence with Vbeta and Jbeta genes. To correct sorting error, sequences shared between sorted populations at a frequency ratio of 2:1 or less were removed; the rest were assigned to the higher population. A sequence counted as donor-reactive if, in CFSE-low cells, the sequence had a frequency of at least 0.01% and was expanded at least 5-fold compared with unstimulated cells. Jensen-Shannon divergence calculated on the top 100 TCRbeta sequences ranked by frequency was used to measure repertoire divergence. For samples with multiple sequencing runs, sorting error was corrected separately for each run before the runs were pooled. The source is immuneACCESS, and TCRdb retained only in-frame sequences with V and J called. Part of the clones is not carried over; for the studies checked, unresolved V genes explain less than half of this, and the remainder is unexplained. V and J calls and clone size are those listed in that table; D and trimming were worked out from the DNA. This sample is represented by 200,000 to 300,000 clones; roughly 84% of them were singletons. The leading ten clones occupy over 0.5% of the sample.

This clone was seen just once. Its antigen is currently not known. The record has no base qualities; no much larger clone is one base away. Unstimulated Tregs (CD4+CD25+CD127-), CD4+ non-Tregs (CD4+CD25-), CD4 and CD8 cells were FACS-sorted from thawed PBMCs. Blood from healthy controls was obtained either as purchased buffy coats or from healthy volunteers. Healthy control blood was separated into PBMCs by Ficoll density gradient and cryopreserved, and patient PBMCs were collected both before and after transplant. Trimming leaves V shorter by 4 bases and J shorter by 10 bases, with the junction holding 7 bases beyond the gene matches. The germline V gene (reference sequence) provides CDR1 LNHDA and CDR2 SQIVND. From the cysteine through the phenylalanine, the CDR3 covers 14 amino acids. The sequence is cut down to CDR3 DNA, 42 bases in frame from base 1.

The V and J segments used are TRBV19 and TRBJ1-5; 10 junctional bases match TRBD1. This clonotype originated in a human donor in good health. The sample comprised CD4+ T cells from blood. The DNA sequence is TGTGCCAGTAGTACCGGGACAGGGGTTTTTCCCCAGCATTTT. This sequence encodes CASSTGTGVFPQHF.